This T cell receptor (beta chain) was identified during a study of persistence of HIV-infected CD4 T cells. About this clone itself: The antigen remains unidentified.

The immunoSEQ assay was version 4, run in survey mode. Profiled with immunoSEQ multiplex PCR; TCRdb holds only in-frame clones, not every one. The sample shows roughly 28,000 clones, approximately 80% of them seen only once. The CDR3 is 13 residues long. Trimming pared 3 bases from V and 2 bases from J, leaving 10 bases between. The V gene's germline CDR1 is GTSNPN and CDR2 SVGIG (reference sequence). Cells were stimulated with CMV-infected fibroblast lysates at approximately 10 ug/mL. Memory cells lacking CD40L and CD69 with high CD45RO were sorted. This receptor was obtained from an adult woman with HIV who was CMV-seropositive. Sample: CD4+ T cells sorted from PBMCs after approximately 19-hour stimulation, taken from a patient who received antiretroviral therapy. V is TRBV30 and J is TRBJ1-1; TRBD1 might be the D (5 bases). The CDR3 coding sequence is TGTGCCTGGAGACAGGTTATCAACACTGAAGCTTTCTTT. Encoded protein: CAWRQVINTEAFF.